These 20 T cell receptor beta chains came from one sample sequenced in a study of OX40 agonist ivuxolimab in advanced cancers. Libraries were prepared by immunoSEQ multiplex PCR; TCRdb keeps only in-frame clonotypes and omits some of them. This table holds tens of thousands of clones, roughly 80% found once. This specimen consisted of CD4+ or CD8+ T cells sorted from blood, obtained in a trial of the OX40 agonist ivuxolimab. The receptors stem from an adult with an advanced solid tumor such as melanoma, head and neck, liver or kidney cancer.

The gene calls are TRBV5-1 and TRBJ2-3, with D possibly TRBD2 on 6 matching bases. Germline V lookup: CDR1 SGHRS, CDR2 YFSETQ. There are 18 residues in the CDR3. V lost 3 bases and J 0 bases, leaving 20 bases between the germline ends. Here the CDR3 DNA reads TGCGCCAGCAGCTCCGAGCCCAGGAGGCGGGGCAGCACAGATACGCAGTATTTT. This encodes CASSSEPRRRGSTDTQYF.

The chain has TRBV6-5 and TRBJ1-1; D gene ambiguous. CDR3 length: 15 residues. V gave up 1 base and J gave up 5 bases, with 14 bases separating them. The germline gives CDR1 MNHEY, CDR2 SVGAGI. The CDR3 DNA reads TGTGCCAGCAGTTACTACGCAAGGAGTCAGACTGAAGCTTTCTTT. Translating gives CASSYYARSQTEAFF.

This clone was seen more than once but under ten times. The DNA for the CDR3 is TGTGCCAGCAGTCGTAGCGGGGGGCCCTCGGAAAATGAGCAGTTCTTC. As protein: CASSRSGGPSENEQFF. The J gene is TRBJ2-1, the V gene TRBV11-2, with 10 bases lining up with TRBD2. V shed 6 bases, J shed 7 bases, and the junction held 12 bases outside the gene matches. CDR1 and CDR2 (germline): SGHAT, FQNNGV. This CDR3 comprises 16 residues.

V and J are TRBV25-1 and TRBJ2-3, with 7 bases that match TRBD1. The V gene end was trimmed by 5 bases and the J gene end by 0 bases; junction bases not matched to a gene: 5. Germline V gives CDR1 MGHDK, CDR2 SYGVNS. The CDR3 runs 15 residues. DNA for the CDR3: TGTGCCAGCAGTCCCGACAGGGACAGCACAGATACGCAGTATTTT. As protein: CASSPDRDSTDTQYF.

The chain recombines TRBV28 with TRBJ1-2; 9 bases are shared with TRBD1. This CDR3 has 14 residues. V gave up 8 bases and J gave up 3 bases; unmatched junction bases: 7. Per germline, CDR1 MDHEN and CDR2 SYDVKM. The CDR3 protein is CASSTTGGYYGYTF. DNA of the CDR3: TGTGCCAGCTCAACGACAGGGGGTTACTATGGCTACACCTTC.

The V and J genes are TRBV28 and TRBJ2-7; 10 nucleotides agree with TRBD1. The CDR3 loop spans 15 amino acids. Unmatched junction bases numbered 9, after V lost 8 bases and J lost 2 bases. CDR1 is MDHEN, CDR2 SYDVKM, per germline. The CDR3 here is CASGGTGVGAYEQYV. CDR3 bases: TGTGCCAGCGGGGGGACAGGGGTCGGAGCCTACGAGCAGTACGTC.

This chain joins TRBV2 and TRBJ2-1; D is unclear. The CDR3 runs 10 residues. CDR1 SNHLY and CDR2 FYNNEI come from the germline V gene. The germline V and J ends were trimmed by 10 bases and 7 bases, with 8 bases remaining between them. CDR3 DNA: TGTGCCACCTATAGTAATGAGCAGTTCTTC. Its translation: CATYSNEQFF.

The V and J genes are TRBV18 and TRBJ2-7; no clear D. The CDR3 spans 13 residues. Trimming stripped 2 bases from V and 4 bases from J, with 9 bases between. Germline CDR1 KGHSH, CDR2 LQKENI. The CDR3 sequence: CASSPGVNYEQYV. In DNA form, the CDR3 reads TGTGCCAGCTCACCAGGGGTGAATTACGAGCAGTACGTC.

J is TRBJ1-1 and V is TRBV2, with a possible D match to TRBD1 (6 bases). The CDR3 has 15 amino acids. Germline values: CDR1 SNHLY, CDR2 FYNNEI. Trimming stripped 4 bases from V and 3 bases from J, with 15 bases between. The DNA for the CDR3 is TGTGCCAGCAGTGTCCGAGACAGGTTTGACACTGAAGCTTTCTTT. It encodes CASSVRDRFDTEAFF.

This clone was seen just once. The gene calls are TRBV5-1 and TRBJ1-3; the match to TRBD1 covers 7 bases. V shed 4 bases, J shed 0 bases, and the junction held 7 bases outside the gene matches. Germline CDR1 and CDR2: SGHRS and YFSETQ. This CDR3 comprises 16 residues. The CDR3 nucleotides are TGCGCCAGCAGCGCAGCCGGGACAGACTCTGGAAACACCATATATTTT. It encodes CASSAAGTDSGNTIYF.

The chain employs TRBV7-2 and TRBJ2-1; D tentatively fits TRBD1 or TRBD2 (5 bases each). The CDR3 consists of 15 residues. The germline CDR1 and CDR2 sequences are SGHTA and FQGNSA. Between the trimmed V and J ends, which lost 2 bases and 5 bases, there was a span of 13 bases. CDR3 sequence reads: CASSLLGRSHNEQFF. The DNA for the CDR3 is TGTGCCAGCAGCTTATTGGGACGGTCGCACAATGAGCAGTTCTTC. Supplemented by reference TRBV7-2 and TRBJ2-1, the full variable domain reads GAGVSQSPSNKVTEKGKDVELRCDPISGHTALYWYRQSLGQGLEFLIYFQGNSAPDKSGLPSDRFSAERTGGSVSTLTIQRTQQEDSAVYLCASSLLGRSHNEQFFGPGTRLTVL.

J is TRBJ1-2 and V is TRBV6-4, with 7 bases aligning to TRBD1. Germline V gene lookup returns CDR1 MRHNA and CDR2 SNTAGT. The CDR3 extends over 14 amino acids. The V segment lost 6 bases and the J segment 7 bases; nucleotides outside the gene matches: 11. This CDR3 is CASSPGGTVRGYTF. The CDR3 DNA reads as TGTGCCAGCAGCCCCGGGGGGACAGTACGTGGCTACACCTTC.

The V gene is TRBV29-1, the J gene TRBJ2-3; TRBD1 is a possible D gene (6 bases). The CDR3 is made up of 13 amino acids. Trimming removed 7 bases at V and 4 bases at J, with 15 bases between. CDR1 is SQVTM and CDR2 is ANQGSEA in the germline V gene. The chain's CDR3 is CSAGHSGADTQYF. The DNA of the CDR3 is TGCAGCGCCGGACATTCAGGGGCAGATACGCAGTATTTT.

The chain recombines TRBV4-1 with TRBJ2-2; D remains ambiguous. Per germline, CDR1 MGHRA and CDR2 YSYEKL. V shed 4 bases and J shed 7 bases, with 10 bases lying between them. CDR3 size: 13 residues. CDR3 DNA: TGCGCCAGCAGCCTCCGTATGGGCGGGGAGCTGTTTTTT. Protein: CASSLRMGGELFF.

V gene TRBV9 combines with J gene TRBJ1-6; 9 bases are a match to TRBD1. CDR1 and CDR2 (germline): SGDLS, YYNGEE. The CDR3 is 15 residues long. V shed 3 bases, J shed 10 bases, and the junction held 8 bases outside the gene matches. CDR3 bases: TGTGCCAGCAGCGGGCGACAGGGGGGATTATCACCCCTCCACTTT. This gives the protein CASSGRQGGLSPLHF.

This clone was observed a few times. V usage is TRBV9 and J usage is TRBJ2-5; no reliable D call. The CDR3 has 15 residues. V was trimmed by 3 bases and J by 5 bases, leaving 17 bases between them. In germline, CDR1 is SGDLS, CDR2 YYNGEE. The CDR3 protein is CASSDRALMQETQYF. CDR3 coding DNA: TGTGCCAGCAGCGATAGGGCCCTCATGCAGGAGACCCAGTACTTC.

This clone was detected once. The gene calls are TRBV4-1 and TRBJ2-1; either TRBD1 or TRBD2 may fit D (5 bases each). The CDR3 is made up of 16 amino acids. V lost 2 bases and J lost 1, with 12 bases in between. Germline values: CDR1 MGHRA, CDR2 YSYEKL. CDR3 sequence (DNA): TGCGCCAGCAGCCAACCGGGGCGGAGGTCCTACAATGAGCAGTTCTTC. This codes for CASSQPGRRSYNEQFF.

CDR3 sequence reads: CASSPNRGVTGELFF. The CDR3 region has the DNA TGTGCCAGCAGCCCCAACAGGGGCGTCACCGGGGAGCTGTTTTTT. This chain links TRBV7-7 with TRBJ2-2; 7 bases agree with TRBD1. CDR3 length equals 15 residues. Trimming at V came to 5 bases and at J to 4 bases, leaving 7 bases not matched to a gene. Germline lookup yields CDR1 SSHAT and CDR2 FNYEAQ (reference sequence).

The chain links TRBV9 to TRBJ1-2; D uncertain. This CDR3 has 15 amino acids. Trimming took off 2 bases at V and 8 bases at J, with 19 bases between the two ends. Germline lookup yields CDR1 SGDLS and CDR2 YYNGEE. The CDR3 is CASSVVNTRTDGYTF. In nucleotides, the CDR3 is TGTGCCAGCAGCGTGGTGAATACACGGACGGACGGCTACACCTTC.

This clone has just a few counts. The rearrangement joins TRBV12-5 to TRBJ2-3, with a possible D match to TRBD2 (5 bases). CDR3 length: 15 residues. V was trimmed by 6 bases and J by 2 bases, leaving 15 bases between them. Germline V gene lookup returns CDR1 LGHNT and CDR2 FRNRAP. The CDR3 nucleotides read TGTGCTAGTGGCGATACTAGGTTCCTCACAGATACGCAGTATTTT. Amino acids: CASGDTRFLTDTQYF.